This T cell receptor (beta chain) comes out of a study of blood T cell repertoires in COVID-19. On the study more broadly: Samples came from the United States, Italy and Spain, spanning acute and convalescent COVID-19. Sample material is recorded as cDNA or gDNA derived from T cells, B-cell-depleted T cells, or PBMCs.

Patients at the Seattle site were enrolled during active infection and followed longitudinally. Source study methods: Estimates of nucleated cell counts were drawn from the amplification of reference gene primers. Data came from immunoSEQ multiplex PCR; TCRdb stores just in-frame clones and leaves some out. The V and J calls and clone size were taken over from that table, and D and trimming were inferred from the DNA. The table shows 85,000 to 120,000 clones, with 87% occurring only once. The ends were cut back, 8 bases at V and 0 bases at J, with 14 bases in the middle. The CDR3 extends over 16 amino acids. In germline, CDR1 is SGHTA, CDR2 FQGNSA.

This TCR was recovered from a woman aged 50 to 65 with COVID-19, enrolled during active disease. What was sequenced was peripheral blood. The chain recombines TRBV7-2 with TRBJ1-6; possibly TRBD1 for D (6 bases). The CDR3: CASGWGPSSYNSPLHF. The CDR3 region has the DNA TGTGCCAGCGGCTGGGGGCCGAGCTCCTATAATTCACCCCTCCACTTT.